These T cell receptor beta chains were read from a single sample in a study of blood T cells in healthy people across ages. TCRdb processed the 5' RACE reads anew with MiXCR; each CDR3 protein has one entry. The sample has over a million distinct CDR3 sequences; roughly 40% are singletons. The sequenced sample was blood. The source is a woman younger than 35 in good health. The CDR3 runs from the conserved cysteine through the conserved F or W. Fields, in order: V gene, clone size, J gene, D gene, CDR3 protein, CDR3 DNA. The D gene is left open where the match is weak. Clone size is given for some rows only: seen once, a few or many times, or a class if the clone is expanded.

TRBV10-3,NA,TRBJ2-5,NA,CAISELQFGETQYF,TGTGCCATCAGTGAGTTGCAGTTTGGGGAGACCCAGTACTTC
TRBV6-6,few,TRBJ2-1,TRBD1,CASSSRDRVANEQFF,TGTGCCAGCAGTAGCCGGGACAGGGTGGCAAATGAGCAGTTCTTC
TRBV7-9,NA,TRBJ2-7,TRBD2,CASSLGSAGDAYEQYF,TGTGCCAGCAGCCTCGGCTCGGCGGGAGACGCCTACGAGCAGTACTTC
TRBV25-1,NA,TRBJ2-7,TRBD2,CASSEYKGSGNEQYF,TGTGCCAGCAGTGAATATAAGGGCAGCGGGAATGAGCAGTACTTC
TRBV2,NA,TRBJ2-3,NA,CASSPRSRGDTQYF,TGTGCCAGCAGCCCGCGGAGCCGGGGGGATACGCAGTATTTT
TRBV5-5,few,TRBJ1-2,NA,CASSYDLASGYTF,TGTGCCAGCAGCTACGACTTGGCGAGTGGCTACACCTTC
TRBV7-8,NA,TRBJ2-3,NA,CASSTGDYYFTDTQYF,TGTGCCAGCAGCACAGGGGACTACTACTTCACAGATACGCAGTATTTT
TRBV20-1,NA,TRBJ1-2,NA,CSAREDPGPLQKNYGYTF,TGCAGTGCTAGAGAAGACCCGGGACCGCTACAAAAAAACTATGGCTACACCTTC
TRBV7-8,few,TRBJ1-5,NA,CASSLGPTVNQPQHF,TGTGCCAGCAGCTTGGGACCGACGGTCAATCAGCCCCAGCATTTT
TRBV5-1,NA,TRBJ1-1,NA,CASSWAGGRGTEAFF,TGCGCCAGCAGCTGGGCCGGGGGGCGGGGAACTGAAGCTTTCTTT
TRBV20-1,few,TRBJ2-7,NA,CSAEPLGGLNEQYF,TGCAGTGCCGAGCCTCTCGGGGGGCTGAACGAGCAGTACTTC
TRBV6-1,NA,TRBJ2-3,NA,CASSREYYTYSDTQYF,TGTGCCAGCTCCAGGGAGTACTATACCTATTCAGATACGCAGTATTTT
TRBV7-9,few,TRBJ1-2,NA,CASSPRVEGVSYTF,TGTGCCAGCAGCCCCCGGGTGGAGGGGGTAAGCTACACCTTC
TRBV28,few,TRBJ1-4,NA,CASSSSAEKLFF,TGTGCCAGCAGCTCGTCGGCGGAAAAACTGTTTTTT
TRBV20-1,few,TRBJ2-1,NA,CSAISEASYNEQFF,TGCAGTGCTATTAGCGAGGCTTCTTACAATGAGCAGTTCTTC
TRBV5-1,NA,TRBJ1-3,NA,CASQESSGNTIYF,TGCGCCAGCCAGGAGAGCTCTGGAAACACCATATATTTT
TRBV6-5,few,TRBJ1-2,NA,CASSSWGAQSGYTF,TGTGCCAGCAGTTCTTGGGGGGCACAGTCGGGCTACACCTTC
TRBV6-5,NA,TRBJ1-6,NA,CASSYSSGAPMNSPLHF,TGTGCCAGCAGTTACAGTTCGGGGGCGCCCATGAATTCACCCCTCCACTTT
TRBV20-1,NA,TRBJ2-1,TRBD2,CSAREDSGSSYNEQFF,TGCAGTGCTAGAGAAGACAGCGGGAGCTCCTACAATGAGCAGTTCTTC
TRBV29-1,NA,TRBJ1-1,TRBD1,CSVGGDRGYAFF,TGCAGCGTTGGGGGGGACAGGGGGTATGCTTTCTTT
TRBV10-2,NA,TRBJ2-7,TRBD1,CASSEMGTGMSSYEQYF,TGCGCCAGCAGTGAGATGGGGACAGGGATGAGCTCCTACGAGCAGTACTTC
TRBV28,NA,TRBJ2-3,NA,CASSSPPASTDTQYF,TGTGCCAGCAGTTCCCCCCCGGCTAGCACAGATACGCAGTATTTT
TRBV6-2/TRBV6-3,few,TRBJ2-3,TRBD2,CASRPGLGVDTQYF,TGTGCCAGCAGGCCGGGACTAGGCGTCGATACGCAGTATTTT
TRBV5-6,NA,TRBJ2-3,NA,CASSPDGYTDTQYF,TGTGCCAGCAGCCCGGACGGGTACACAGATACGCAGTATTTT
TRBV27,few,TRBJ1-2,NA,CASSPRMNKGPYGYTF,TGTGCCAGCAGTCCCCGGATGAATAAAGGCCCTTATGGCTACACCTTC
TRBV20-1,NA,TRBJ1-2,NA,CSAREGQHLSNYGYTF,TGCAGTGCTAGAGAGGGGCAGCATCTTTCTAACTATGGCTACACCTTC